Presented here are 17 T cell receptor beta chains from one specimen sequenced in a study of identical twins. TCRdb passed the 5' RACE reads through MiXCR, listing each CDR3 protein once. The data show approximately 500,000 distinct CDR3 sequences, more than 20% seen once. These data were likewise used in another study, on T cells expressing NK-cell markers.

Sequenced: CD4+ T cells sorted from blood. These receptor sequences come from a woman between 18 and 29 years old in good health.

This clonotype was found a few times. The chain uses TRBV29-1 and TRBJ2-2, with D unresolved. This CDR3 is 12 amino acids long. Germline V gene data show CDR1 as SQVTM and CDR2 as ANQGSEA. Trimming removed 3 bases at V and 4 bases at J, with 6 bases between. CDR3: CSVDGLTGELFF. DNA for the CDR3: TGCAGCGTTGATGGCCTCACCGGGGAGCTGTTTTTT.

In its sample, this clonotype was seen a few times. The chain recombines TRBV5-6 with TRBJ2-3; D is possibly TRBD1 (6 bases). Trimming took 4 bases from V and 0 from J, leaving 12 bases between them. The CDR3 length is 15 residues. Germline V CDR1 and CDR2: SGHDT, YYEEEE. The DNA of the CDR3 is TGTGCCAGCAGCACGCGGACAGCTAGCACAGATACGCAGTATTTT. It yields the protein CASSTRTASTDTQYF.

This clonotype was observed a few times. This sequence joins TRBV7-9 and TRBJ2-3, with 7 bases matching TRBD2. CDR1 and CDR2 from the germline V gene are SEHNR and FQNEAQ (reference sequence). The V gene end was trimmed by 6 bases and the J gene end by 3 bases; junction bases not matched to a gene: 9. The CDR3 length is 15 residues. CDR3 amino acids: CASRRTGAGTDTQYF. The CDR3 bases are TGTGCCAGCAGACGAACAGGAGCGGGAACAGATACGCAGTATTTT.

This clonotype has just a few counts. The rearrangement uses TRBV5-5 and TRBJ1-2; D gene ambiguous. CDR3 length: 13 amino acids. The germline V gene has CDR1 SGHKS and CDR2 YYEKEE (reference sequence). The ends were cut back, 2 bases at V and 7 bases at J, with 12 bases in the middle. The CDR3 reads CASSLENVGGYTF. The CDR3 region has the DNA TGTGCCAGCAGCTTAGAGAACGTTGGTGGCTACACCTTC. The complete variable domain, with remaining parts taken from reference TRBV5-5 and TRBJ1-2, reads DAGVTQSPTHLIKTRGQQVTLRCSPISGHKSVSWYQQVLGQGPQFIFQYYEKEERGRGNFPDRFSARQFPNYSSELNVNALLLGDSALYLCASSLENVGGYTFGSGTRLTVV.

This clonotype was counted between two and nine times. The rearrangement joins TRBV14 to TRBJ2-7, with TRBD2 matching over 7 bases. CDR1 and CDR2 from the germline V gene are SGHDN and FVKESK. The CDR3 contains 15 residues. Trimming removed 1 base from V and 4 bases from J; junction bases left unmatched: 7. The CDR3 here is CASSQVSREVYEQYF. Here the CDR3 DNA reads TGTGCCAGCAGCCAAGTGTCCCGGGAGGTATACGAGCAGTACTTC.

The CDR3: CASSLGRARGNEQFF. In nucleotides, the CDR3 is TGCGCCAGCAGCCTCGGGAGGGCCCGAGGTAATGAGCAGTTCTTC. The genes are TRBV4-3 and TRBJ2-1, with 8 bases fitting TRBD2. The V gene's germline CDR1 is LGHNA and CDR2 YSLEER. J was trimmed by 7 bases and V by 4 bases; bases with no gene match: 9. The CDR3 consists of 15 residues.

The chain has TRBV20-1 and TRBJ2-3; TRBD1 might be the D (6 bases). The CDR3 covers 15 residues. V gave up 5 bases and J gave up 2 bases, with 17 bases separating them. The germline gives CDR1 DFQATT, CDR2 SNEGSKA (reference sequence). This CDR3 reads CSAAAPGQATDTQYF. The CDR3 DNA reads as TGCAGTGCTGCCGCCCCGGGACAAGCCACAGATACGCAGTATTTT.

The V call is TRBV20-1, the J call TRBJ2-1, with a possible D match to TRBD2 (5 bases). The length of the CDR3 is 12 residues. Germline V gives CDR1 DFQATT, CDR2 SNEGSKA (reference sequence). Deletions cut 0 bases from V and 15 bases from J, with 15 bases between. In DNA form, the CDR3 reads TGCAGTGCTAGAGACTGGGGAGAATGGGCGTTCTTC. Translation: CSARDWGEWAFF.

This clonotype was counted a few times. V is TRBV12-3 or TRBV12-4 and J is TRBJ2-1, with 7 positions matching TRBD2. CDR3 length: 14 residues. V lost 3 bases, J lost 7 bases, and 6 bases stayed unmatched. CDR3 nucleotides: TGTGCCAGCAGTTTCGCGCAAGCGGGGAATGAGCAGTTCTTC. Translating gives CASSFAQAGNEQFF.

The chain employs TRBV20-1 and TRBJ1-4; 7 bases align to TRBD1. V lost 5 bases to trimming and J lost 8 bases; unmatched junction nucleotides: 14. Germline loops: CDR1 DFQATT, CDR2 SNEGSKA (reference sequence). The CDR3 contains 15 residues. The DNA of the CDR3 is TGCAGTGCTTTGGGCCCTGACAGGGTCGGAGAAAAACTGTTTTTT. Protein: CSALGPDRVGEKLFF.

This clonotype appeared many times. V is TRBV6-1 and J is TRBJ2-1, with D perhaps given as TRBD1 or TRBD2 (5 bases each). Deletions cut 5 bases from V and 5 bases from J, with 22 bases between. The length of the CDR3 is 17 residues. Germline CDR1 and CDR2: MNHNS and SASEGT. In nucleotides, the CDR3 is TGTGCCAGCAGTCGTGCGAGGGGCCGCCTCGACCACAATGAGCAGTTCTTC. Its translation: CASSRARGRLDHNEQFF.

This clonotype turned up a few times. The rearrangement joins TRBV20-1 to TRBJ2-5; D possibly matches TRBD1 or TRBD2 (5 bases each). The CDR3 extends over 13 amino acids. The V gene lost 6 bases and the J gene lost 9 bases, with 20 bases spanning the gap. Germline CDR1 reads DFQATT; CDR2 reads SNEGSKA (reference sequence). CDR3 protein: CSATGTAGEAQYF. In DNA form, the CDR3 reads TGCAGTGCCACCGGGACGGCTGGCGAGGCCCAGTACTTC.

The chain carries TRBV2 and TRBJ2-5, with 8 bases matching TRBD2. The CDR3 is made up of 11 amino acids. Germline V gives CDR1 SNHLY, CDR2 FYNNEI. V was pared by 6 bases and J by 12 bases, with 6 bases of the junction left unmatched. Here the CDR3 reads CASSKTSAEYF. The CDR3 DNA is TGTGCCAGCAGCAAGACTAGCGCCGAGTACTTC.

This chain links TRBV7-9 with TRBJ2-3, with D tentatively TRBD2 (5 bases). With 6 bases removed from V and 5 bases from J, the gap between germline ends came to 12 bases. The CDR3 is made up of 13 amino acids. Germline CDR1 reads SEHNR; CDR2 reads FQNEAQ (reference sequence). CDR3 loop: CASRRMAGDTQYF. CDR3 coding DNA: TGTGCCAGCAGACGAATGGCGGGAGATACGCAGTATTTT.

This clonotype was picked up many times. The chain joins TRBV6-5 to TRBJ1-4, with D possibly matching TRBD1 (5 bases). This CDR3 comprises 14 residues. Trimming cost V 4 bases and J 5 bases, with 11 bases left between them. Germline V gene lookup returns CDR1 MNHEY and CDR2 SVGAGI. In DNA form, the CDR3 reads TGTGCCAGCAGTTCTATGGGGGGAAATGAAAAACTGTTTTTT. It is translated as CASSSMGGNEKLFF.

About this clonotype itself: The junction differs from germline at one of its ends, possibly a read error. The chain recombines TRBV7-9 with TRBJ2-1; 9 nucleotides line up with TRBD1. The germline CDR1 and CDR2 sequences are SEHNR and FQNEAQ (reference sequence). The CDR3 is 12 amino acids. CDR3 region: CASSLVGTGFVF. The CDR3 region has the DNA TGTGCCAGCAGCTTAGTAGGGACAGGGTTTGTCTTC.

The sample holds a few counts of this clonotype. The V and J genes are TRBV5-1 and TRBJ2-1, with 8 nucleotides matching TRBD2. The trim removed 3 bases at V and 14 bases at J, leaving 4 bases unmatched. In germline, CDR1 is SGHRS, CDR2 YFSETQ. The CDR3 runs 11 residues. The CDR3 nucleotides are TGCGCCAGCAGCTCGGGACTAGAGAAGTTCTTC. It is translated as CASSSGLEKFF.